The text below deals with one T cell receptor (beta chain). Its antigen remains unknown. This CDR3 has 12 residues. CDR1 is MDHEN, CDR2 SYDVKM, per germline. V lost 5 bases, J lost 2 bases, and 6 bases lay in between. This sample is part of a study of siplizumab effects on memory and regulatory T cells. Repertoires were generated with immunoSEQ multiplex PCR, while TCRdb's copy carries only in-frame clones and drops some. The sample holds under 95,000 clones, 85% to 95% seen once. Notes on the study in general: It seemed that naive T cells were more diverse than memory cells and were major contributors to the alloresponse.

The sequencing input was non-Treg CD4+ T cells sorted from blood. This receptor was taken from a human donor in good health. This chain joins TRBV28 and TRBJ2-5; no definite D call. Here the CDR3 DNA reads TGTGCCAGCAGTCCACGTCAAGAGACCCAGTACTTC. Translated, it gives CASSPRQETQYF.